A selection of T cell receptor beta chains follows, all from one sample in a study of cytomegalovirus exposure and HLA in healthy donors. Assay used: immunoSEQ multiplex PCR; TCRdb lists only in-frame clones, some missing. This table holds fewer than 70,000 clones, roughly 65% found once. Material: PBMCs. Receptors were obtained from a male donor in good health and CMV-seropositive. The CDR3 runs from the conserved cysteine through the conserved F or W. D genes are given only for firm matches. A row's size may be missing; if present it is once, few, many or a size class.

>TRBJ2-1|-|TRBV5-6|-
CASRRGKGRVNEQFF
TGTGCCAGCAGACGTGGGAAGGGCAGGGTGAATGAGCAGTTCTTC
>TRBJ2-2|TRBD2|TRBV7-3|-
CASSPRLAGGPNTGELFF
TGTGCCAGCAGCCCCAGACTAGCGGGAGGCCCGAACACCGGGGAGCTGTTTTTT
>TRBJ2-2|TRBD2|TRBV6-4|-
CASSAAGVNTGELFF
TGTGCCAGCAGTGCTGCGGGGGTCAACACCGGGGAGCTGTTTTTT
>TRBJ1-1|-|TRBV27|once
CASSFGGFNTEAFF
TGTGCCAGCAGTTTTGGGGGGTTTAACACTGAAGCTTTCTTT
>TRBJ2-3|-|TRBV5-4|-
CASNGGTDTQYF
TGTGCCAGCAACGGAGGCACAGATACGCAGTATTTT
>TRBJ2-1|TRBD2|TRBV2|-
CASSAVAGRYNEQFF
TGTGCCAGCAGTGCAGTAGCGGGACGGTACAATGAGCAGTTCTTC
>TRBJ2-7|TRBD2|TRBV2|-
CASSEGLAGYYEQYF
TGTGCCAGCAGTGAAGGGTTAGCGGGATATTACGAGCAGTACTTC
>TRBJ2-1|TRBD2|TRBV7-8|few
CASSLEGLAGGLFF
TGTGCCAGCAGCTTAGAGGGGCTAGCGGGCGGGCTGTTCTTC
>TRBJ2-1|TRBD2|TRBV27|-
CASSLSVAGGPQDEQFF
TGTGCCAGCAGTCTATCGGTAGCGGGGGGGCCTCAAGATGAGCAGTTCTTC
>TRBJ1-1|TRBD1|TRBV27|-
CASSPRTGIGAFF
TGTGCCAGCAGTCCCCGGACAGGGATCGGAGCTTTCTTT
>TRBJ2-4|-|TRBV11-2|few
CASSPNQGDLDIQYF
TGTGCCAGCAGCCCAAATCAGGGTGATTTGGACATTCAGTACTTC
>TRBJ2-1|TRBD2|TRBV10-2|-
CASSRTSFNEQFF
TGCGCCAGCAGTCGGACTAGCTTCAATGAGCAGTTCTTC
>TRBJ2-3|-|TRBV11-2|-
CASSFVSTDTQYF
TGTGCCAGCAGCTTCGTCAGCACAGATACGCAGTATTTT
>TRBJ2-5|-|TRBV7-9|-
CASSTTGIQETQYF
TGTGCCAGCAGCACCACAGGGATTCAAGAGACCCAGTACTTC
>TRBJ2-3|-|TRBV2|-
CASSRNRVGDTQYF
TGTGCCAGCAGCAGAAACAGGGTAGGAGATACGCAGTATTTT
>TRBJ2-2|TRBD1|TRBV30|-
CAWSPGQGTGELFF
TGTGCCTGGTCCCCGGGACAGGGAACCGGGGAGCTGTTTTTT
>TRBJ1-2|-|TRBV6-5|once
CASSYSRRGGAYGYTF
TGTGCCAGCAGTTACTCGCGAAGGGGAGGTGCCTATGGCTACACCTTC
>TRBJ2-3|-|TRBV21-1|-
CASSKGRGGQGSDTQYF
TGTGCCAGCAGCAAAGGCCGAGGGGGACAGGGTTCAGATACGCAGTATTTT
>TRBJ1-3|-|TRBV7-9|-
CASSTSGEFGNTIYF
TGTGCCAGCAGCACGTCAGGGGAGTTTGGAAACACCATATATTTT
>TRBJ2-3|TRBD2|TRBV7-3|-
CASSLLAGDADTQYF
TGTGCCAGCAGCCTACTAGCGGGAGACGCAGATACGCAGTATTTT
>TRBJ1-2|-|TRBV30|-
CAWHKARYGYTF
TGTGCCTGGCACAAGGCTAGGTATGGCTACACCTTC
>TRBJ2-7|-|TRBV5-5|-
CASSLAGHDEQYF
TGTGCCAGCAGCTTGGCAGGGCACGACGAGCAGTACTTC
>TRBJ2-3|TRBD2|TRBV7-9|-
CASSPAGWGGETQYF
TGTGCCAGCAGCCCAGCGGGCTGGGGAGGGGAAACGCAGTATTTT
>TRBJ2-1|-|TRBV6-5|-
CASRPGANNEQFF
TGTGCCAGTCGGCCAGGGGCTAATAATGAGCAGTTCTTC